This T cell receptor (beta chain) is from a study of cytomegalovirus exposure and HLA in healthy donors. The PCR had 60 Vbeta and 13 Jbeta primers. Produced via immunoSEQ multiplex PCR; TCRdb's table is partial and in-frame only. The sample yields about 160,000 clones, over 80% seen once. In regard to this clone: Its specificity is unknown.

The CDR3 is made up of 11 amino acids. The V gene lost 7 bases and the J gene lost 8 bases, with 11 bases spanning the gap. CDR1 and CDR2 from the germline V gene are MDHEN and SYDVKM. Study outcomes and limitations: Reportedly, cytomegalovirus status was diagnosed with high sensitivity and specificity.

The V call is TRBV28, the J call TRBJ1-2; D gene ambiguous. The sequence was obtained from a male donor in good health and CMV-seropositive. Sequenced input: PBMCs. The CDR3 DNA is TGTGCCAGCACCCACCAGAACGGCTACACCTTC. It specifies CASTHQNGYTF.